This TCR beta chain originates from a study of T cell responses to AZD1222 COVID-19 vaccine. Libraries were prepared by immunoSEQ multiplex PCR; TCRdb keeps only in-frame clonotypes and omits some of them. The table includes roughly 91,000 clones, approximately 89% detected once. Concerning this clone itself: No antigen is known for it.

Study conclusions and caveats: As reported, nearly half of all spike-specific TCRs target variant regions that are unmutated.

The CDR3 is made up of 14 amino acids. V lost 3 bases and J lost 4; bases outside the gene matches: 4. The germline CDR1 and CDR2 sequences are SGDLS and YYNGEE. This TCR derives from an adult in good health. Specimen: peripheral blood, collected on day 0 of AZD1222 vaccination. The chain is built from TRBV9 and TRBJ1-2, with TRBD1 identical over 9 bases. The CDR3, as DNA: TGTGCCAGCAGCGGCCGGGACAGGGCCTATGGCTACACCTTC. It translates to CASSGRDRAYGYTF.